This T cell receptor (beta chain) was obtained from a study of cytomegalovirus exposure and HLA in healthy donors. Turning to the study itself: A subsequent analysis reported that the roughly 120 validation repertoires were produced on the same platform that had also been used for the roughly 700 first-cohort repertoires. Study results and limitations: It was found in a later analysis that first-cohort TCR clusters tended to co-occur in the 100 to 150 validation repertoires.

CDR1 and CDR2 (germline): SGHTA, FQGNSA. Trimming took off 0 bases at V and 6 bases at J, with 18 bases between the two ends. This CDR3 is built from 17 residues. Assay: immunoSEQ multiplex PCR; the TCRdb copy retains only in-frame clones and omits some. The data show around 45,000 clones, 90% to 95% seen once. For this clone: Its antigen remains unidentified.

Separation from the approximately 720-subject first cohort characterized the approximately 120-subject validation cohort, to which the donors belonged. The chain employs TRBV7-2 and TRBJ1-5; perhaps TRBD1 as D (5 bases). The source material was PBMCs. This TCR was sampled from a man between 18 and 35 years old in good health and CMV-seronegative. The CDR3 bases are TGTGCCAGCAGCTTAGCTGGCAGGGAAAAGCGCGGTCAGCCCCAGCATTTT. Translation gives CASSLAGREKRGQPQHF.